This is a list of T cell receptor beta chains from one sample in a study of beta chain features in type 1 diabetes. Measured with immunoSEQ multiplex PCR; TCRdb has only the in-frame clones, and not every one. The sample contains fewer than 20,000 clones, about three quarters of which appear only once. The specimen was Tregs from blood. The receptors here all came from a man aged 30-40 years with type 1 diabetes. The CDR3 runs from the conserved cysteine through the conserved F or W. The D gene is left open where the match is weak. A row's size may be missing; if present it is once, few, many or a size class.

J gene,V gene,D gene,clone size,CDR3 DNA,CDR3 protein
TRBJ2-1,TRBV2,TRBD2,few,TGTGCCAGCAACGGCGGACTAGCGAGATACAATGAGCAGTTCTTC,CASNGGLARYNEQFF
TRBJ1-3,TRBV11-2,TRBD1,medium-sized,TGTGCCAGCAGCTTAGGGACAGGGACTGGAAACACCATATATTTT,CASSLGTGTGNTIYF
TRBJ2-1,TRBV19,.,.,TGTGCCAGTAGTATTCTTCCTCCCCACAATGAGCAGTTCTTC,CASSILPPHNEQFF
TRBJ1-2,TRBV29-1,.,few,TGCAGCGTTCCAGGGCATGGGGCCTATGGCTACACCTTC,CSVPGHGAYGYTF
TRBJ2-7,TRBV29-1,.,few,TGCAGCGTCTCTACTTCCCCCGTAACTCAATACTTC,CSVSTSPVTQYF
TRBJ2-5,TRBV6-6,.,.,TGTGCCAGTCGGACAATGGGGGGAGAGACCCAGTACTTC,CASRTMGGETQYF
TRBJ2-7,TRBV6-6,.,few,TGTGCCAGCAGTTACTCCCAGGTTTCCTACGAGCAGTACTTC,CASSYSQVSYEQYF
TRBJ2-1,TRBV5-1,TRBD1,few,TGCGCCAGCAGCAGCCAGGGGGATGAGCAGTTCTTC,CASSSQGDEQFF
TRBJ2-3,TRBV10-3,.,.,TGTGCCATCGGGGACTCCACAGATACGCAGTATTTT,CAIGDSTDTQYF
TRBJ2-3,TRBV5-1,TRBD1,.,TGCGCCAGCACCGGACAGGCATCTTCCACAGATACGCAGTATTTT,CASTGQASSTDTQYF
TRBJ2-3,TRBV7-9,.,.,TGTGCCAGCAGCGCCGACAATACGCAGTATTTT,CASSADNTQYF
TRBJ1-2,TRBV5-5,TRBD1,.,TGTGCCAGCAGCCCGGGTGACAGGGTGAAGGGCTACACCTTC,CASSPGDRVKGYTF
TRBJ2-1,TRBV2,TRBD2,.,TGTGCCAGTGGCCTACCGGGACTAAGCTACAATGAGCAGTTCTTC,CASGLPGLSYNEQFF
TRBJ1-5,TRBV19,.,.,TGTGCCAGTAGTATTCGTCTGGGGGCGAGGAATCAGCCCCAGCATTTT,CASSIRLGARNQPQHF
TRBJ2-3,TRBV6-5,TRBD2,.,TGTGCCAGCGCCTCTAGCGGGGGGCGCACAGATACGCAGTATTTT,CASASSGGRTDTQYF
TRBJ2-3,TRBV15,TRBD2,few,TGTGCCACCTCCGGGGGGACGGGGATCACAGATACGCAGTATTTT,CATSGGTGITDTQYF
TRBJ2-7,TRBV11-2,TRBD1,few,TGTGCCAGCAGCTTAGATTTCGGGACAGGGAGCTCCTACGAGCAGTACTTC,CASSLDFGTGSSYEQYF
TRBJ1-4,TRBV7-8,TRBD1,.,TGTGCCAGCAGCTTAGGGGGGGGACAGGGGGCATCAAAACTGTTTTTT,CASSLGGGQGASKLFF
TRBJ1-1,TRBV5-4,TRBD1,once,TGTGCCAGCAGCTTGCCGCAGGGGGCGCGTGAAGCTTTCTTT,CASSLPQGAREAFF
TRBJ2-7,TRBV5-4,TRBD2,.,TGTGCCAGCAGCTTTGATGGGGGGGCCTACGAGCAGTACTTC,CASSFDGGAYEQYF
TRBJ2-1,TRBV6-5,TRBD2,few,TGTGCCAGCAGTTACTCCCCTAGCGGGGGGACGGGTGAGCAGTTCTTC,CASSYSPSGGTGEQFF
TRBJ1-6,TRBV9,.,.,TGTGCCAGCAGCGTAGAAGCAGGACTTTCACCCCTCCACTTT,CASSVEAGLSPLHF
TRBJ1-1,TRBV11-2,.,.,TGTGCCAGCAGCTCGACGGGTATTGAAGCTTTCTTT,CASSSTGIEAFF
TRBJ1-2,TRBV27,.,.,TGTGCCAGCAGTTTTAACGGCTGGAGGAACTATGGCTACACCTTC,CASSFNGWRNYGYTF
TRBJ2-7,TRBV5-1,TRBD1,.,TGCGCCAGCAGCGAGTCACCGGGACAGGACTACGAGCAGTACTTC,CASSESPGQDYEQYF
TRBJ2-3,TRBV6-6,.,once,TGTGCCAGCAGTTACTCGAGGGATACGCAGTATTTT,CASSYSRDTQYF
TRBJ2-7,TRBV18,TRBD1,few,TGTGCCAGCTCACCTGGGACAGGGACCTCCTACGAGCAGTACTTC,CASSPGTGTSYEQYF
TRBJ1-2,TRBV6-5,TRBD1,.,TGTGCCAGCAGAGGACAGGGGGCGCATGGCTACACCTTC,CASRGQGAHGYTF
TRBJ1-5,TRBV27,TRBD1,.,TGTGCCAGCAGGAGATACGGGACAGGGGTGTATAGCAATCAGCCCCAGCATTTT,CASRRYGTGVYSNQPQHF
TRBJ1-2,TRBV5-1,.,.,TGCGCCACCTGGACAGACTCTTATGGCTACACCTTC,CATWTDSYGYTF
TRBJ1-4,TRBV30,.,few,TGTGCCTGGAGTGCAAAACGGGACACCGGCAGTGAAAAACTGTTTTTT,CAWSAKRDTGSEKLFF
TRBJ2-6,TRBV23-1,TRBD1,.,TGCGCCAGCAGTCGGGACAGAACTGGGGCCAACGTCCTGACTTTC,CASSRDRTGANVLTF
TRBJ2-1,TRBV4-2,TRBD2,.,TGTGCCAGCAGCCATGGTTACGGGGGGGCCTCCTACAATGAGCAGTTCTTC,CASSHGYGGASYNEQFF
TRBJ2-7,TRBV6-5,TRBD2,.,TGTGCCAGCAGTTACGGCGGGAGCGTCTCCTACGAGCAGTACTTC,CASSYGGSVSYEQYF
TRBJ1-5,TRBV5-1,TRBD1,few,TGCGCCAGCAGGATCGGGACAGCTAGCAATCAGCCCCAGCATTTT,CASRIGTASNQPQHF
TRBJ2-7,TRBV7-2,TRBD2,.,TGTGCCAGCAGCTTAGGGGGGGGAGTTCGGGTCGAGCAGTACTTC,CASSLGGGVRVEQYF
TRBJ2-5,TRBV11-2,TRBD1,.,TGTGCCAGCAGCTTAGTCAGGGGGCCCCAAGAGACCCAGTACTTC,CASSLVRGPQETQYF
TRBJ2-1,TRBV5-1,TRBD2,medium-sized,TGCGCCAGCAGCACGACTAGCGGGAGAAACAATGAGCAGTTCTTC,CASSTTSGRNNEQFF
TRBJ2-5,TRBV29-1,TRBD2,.,TGCAGCGTTGGGATGGTAGCGGGAGGGCCGGAGACCCAGTACTTC,CSVGMVAGGPETQYF
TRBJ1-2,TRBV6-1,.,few,TGTGCCAGCAGTGAAAGGGGCAGGTCCGTCTACACCTTC,CASSERGRSVYTF
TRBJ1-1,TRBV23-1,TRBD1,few,TGCGCCAGCGCGGACAGGGACAGAACTGAAGCTTTCTTT,CASADRDRTEAFF
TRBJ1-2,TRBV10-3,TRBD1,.,TGTGCCATCACTCACGACAGGGCTGGCTACACCTTC,CAITHDRAGYTF
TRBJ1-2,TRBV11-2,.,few,TGTGCCAGCACCTTTAGGGGTTCGCAGGGGCTCGCCTTC,CASTFRGSQGLAF
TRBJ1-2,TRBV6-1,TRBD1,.,TGTGCCAGCAGGAGAACGGGACAGGGATATGGCTACACCTTC,CASRRTGQGYGYTF
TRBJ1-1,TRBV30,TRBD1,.,TGTGCCTGGAGTGTCAAGTGGCAGGGGGACGCTGAAGCTTTCTTT,CAWSVKWQGDAEAFF
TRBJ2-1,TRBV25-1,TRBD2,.,TGTGCCAGCAGCGAGCGGGATCTCGGCAACAATGAGCAGTTCTTC,CASSERDLGNNEQFF
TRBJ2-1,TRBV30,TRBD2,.,TGTGCCTGGACTAGCGGGAGCTCCTACAATGAGCAGTTCTTC,CAWTSGSSYNEQFF
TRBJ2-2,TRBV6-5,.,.,TGTGCCAGCAGTTCTTTTCACACCGGGGAGCTGTTTTTT,CASSSFHTGELFF
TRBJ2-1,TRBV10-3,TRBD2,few,TGTGCCATCAGGACTAGCGGGCTAGGCTACAATGAGCAGTTCTTC,CAIRTSGLGYNEQFF
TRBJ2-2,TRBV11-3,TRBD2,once,TGTGCCAGCAGCAACGAACTAGCGGGGGGGCGGGAGCTGTTTTTT,CASSNELAGGRELFF
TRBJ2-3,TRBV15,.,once,TGTGCCACCAGCAGGATAGGGAGTCTCACAGATACGCAGTATTTT,CATSRIGSLTDTQYF
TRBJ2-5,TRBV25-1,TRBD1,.,TGTGCCAGCAGTGCCCACAGGGGTGGCCAAGAGACCCAGTACTTC,CASSAHRGGQETQYF
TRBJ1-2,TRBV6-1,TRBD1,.,TGTGCCAGCAGTGAAGGGACTGGACAGGGGGGGTACGGCTACACCTTC,CASSEGTGQGGYGYTF
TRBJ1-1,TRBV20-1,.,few,TGCAGTGCTAGAGAAGGGAGTGAAGCTTTCTTT,CSAREGSEAFF
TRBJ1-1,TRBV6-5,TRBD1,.,TGTGCCAGCAAATCGGGACAGGGGGGGACTGAAGCTTTCTTT,CASKSGQGGTEAFF
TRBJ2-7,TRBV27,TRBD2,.,TGTGCCAGCAGTCTGACTAGCGGGGTCTCCTACGAGCAGTACTTC,CASSLTSGVSYEQYF
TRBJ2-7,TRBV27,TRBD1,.,TGTGCCAGCAGACCGGGACAGGCCCCCTACGAGCAGTACTTC,CASRPGQAPYEQYF
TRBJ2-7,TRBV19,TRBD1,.,TGTGCCAGTAGTATTGGGACAGGGTACTCCGAGCAGTACTTC,CASSIGTGYSEQYF
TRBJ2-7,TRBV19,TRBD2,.,TGTGCCAGTAGTATACGACTAGCGGGAGGCCCACACGAGCAGTACTTC,CASSIRLAGGPHEQYF
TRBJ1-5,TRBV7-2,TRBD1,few,TGTGCCAGCAGCTTAGTGGGACAGGGAAGAGAGCCCCAGCATTTT,CASSLVGQGREPQHF